The T cell receptor (beta chain) described here comes from a study of cytomegalovirus exposure and HLA in healthy donors. Whole-study findings and limits: Apparent HLA restriction characterized most CMV-associated TCR beta chains in a later analysis. Common viral pathogens seemed, in a later analysis, to connect with several of the most significant clusters.

On this clone itself: The antigen is undetermined. The junction departs from germline at one end; a sequencing error may be responsible.

Germline V gene data show CDR1 as MNHEY and CDR2 as SVGAGI. The CDR3 is 13 amino acids. The study ran its PCR with 60 Vbeta and 13 Jbeta primers. This table comes from immunoSEQ multiplex PCR, and its TCRdb copy is limited to in-frame clones, with some not included. The sample lists about 100,000 clones, 75% to 80% occurring once. What was sequenced was PBMCs. V gene TRBV6-5 combines with J gene TRBJ1-2, with D possibly TRBD1 on 5 matching bases. The receptor was isolated from a man in his sixties in good health and CMV-seropositive. The CDR3 DNA follows: TGTGCCAGCACCACGGGGGATTTCTATGGTTACACCTTC. This sequence encodes CASTTGDFYGYTF.